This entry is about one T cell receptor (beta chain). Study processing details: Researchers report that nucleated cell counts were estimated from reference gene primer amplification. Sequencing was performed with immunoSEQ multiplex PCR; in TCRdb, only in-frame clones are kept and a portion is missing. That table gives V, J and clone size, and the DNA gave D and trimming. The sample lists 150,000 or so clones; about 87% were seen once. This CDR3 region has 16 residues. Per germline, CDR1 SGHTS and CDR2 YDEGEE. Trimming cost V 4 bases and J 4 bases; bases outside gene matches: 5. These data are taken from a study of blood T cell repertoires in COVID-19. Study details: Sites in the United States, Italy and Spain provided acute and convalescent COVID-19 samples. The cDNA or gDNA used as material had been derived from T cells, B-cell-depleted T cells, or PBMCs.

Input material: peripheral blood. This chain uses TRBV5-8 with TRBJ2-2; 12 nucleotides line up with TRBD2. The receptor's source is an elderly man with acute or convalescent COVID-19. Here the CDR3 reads CASSLGLAGPTGELFF. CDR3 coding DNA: TGTGCCAGCAGCCTAGGACTAGCGGGACCCACCGGGGAGCTGTTTTTT.